The 19 T cell receptor beta chains in this list originate from one sample, sequenced in a study of blood T cells in healthy people across ages. Sample-barcoded 5' priming and a J-beta primer mix drove a second PCR of about 6 to 12 cycles. TCRdb ran MiXCR on the 5' RACE reads and lists one entry per CDR3 protein. This sample has under 2,000,000 distinct CDR3 sequences; around 50% occur once, and the top ten carry more than 2%. The sample consisted of blood. These receptors were taken from a woman aged 40 to 50 in good health.

Comments on this clonotype: The junction departs from germline at one end; a sequencing error may be responsible. This chain links TRBV7-2 with TRBJ2-6; the D gene is possibly TRBD1 (5 bases). This CDR3 has 16 residues. The germline V gene encodes CDR1 SGHTA and CDR2 FQGNSA. The CDR3 here is CASSSAQRSGANVPTF. The CDR3 nucleotides read TGTGCCAGCAGCTCAGCGCAAAGATCTGGGGCCAACGTCCCGACTTTC.

The chain couples TRBV7-2 to TRBJ2-5, with a possible D match to TRBD2 (5 bases). The CDR3 covers 16 residues. V lost 1 base to trimming and J lost 2 bases, with 14 bases between them. Germline values: CDR1 SGHTA, CDR2 FQGNSA. The CDR3 spells CASSLVGEGRQETQYF. CDR3 in DNA: TGTGCCAGCAGCTTAGTTGGCGAGGGTAGGCAAGAGACCCAGTACTTC.

This clonotype was seen ten or more times. The chain is built from TRBV6-6 and TRBJ2-7, with unresolved D. Germline assignment: CDR1 MNHNY and CDR2 SVGAGI (reference sequence). V was shortened by 6 bases and J by 6 bases, with 9 bases between the two germline ends. The CDR3 has 11 residues. CDR3 region: CASRTQGEQYF. The CDR3 coding sequence is TGTGCCAGCAGGACCCAAGGCGAGCAGTACTTC.

This clonotype has just a few counts. The chain links TRBV7-2 to TRBJ2-3, with TRBD2 matching over 8 bases. Germline V gene sequence: CDR1 SGHTA, CDR2 FQGNSA. V trimming: 3 bases; J trimming: 4 bases; junction bases outside the gene matches: 9. CDR3 length: 16 amino acids. The CDR3 DNA follows: TGTGCCAGCAGCTTGGTGGGACGGGGGGGCGCAGATACGCAGTATTTT. The encoded protein is CASSLVGRGGADTQYF.

V usage is TRBV5-1 and J usage is TRBJ2-3; TRBD2 is a possible D gene (6 bases). This CDR3 spans 14 amino acids. CDR1 and CDR2 (germline): SGHRS, YFSETQ. V shed 4 bases and J shed 2 bases, with 11 bases lying between them. This CDR3 is CASSAGIHTDTQYF. In DNA, the CDR3 is TGCGCCAGCAGCGCGGGGATTCACACAGATACGCAGTATTTT.

V usage is TRBV5-1 and J usage is TRBJ2-1, with 10 bases matching TRBD2. Germline CDR1 and CDR2: SGHRS and YFSETQ. The CDR3 is 21 residues long. The ends lost 3 bases at V and 9 bases at J; junction bases unmatched: 27. CDR3 region: CASSSQMGRPSGGIKQSEQFF. DNA of the CDR3: TGCGCCAGCAGCTCTCAAATGGGTAGGCCTAGCGGGGGAATAAAGCAGAGTGAGCAGTTCTTC.

This chain joins TRBV5-6 and TRBJ2-7; either TRBD1 or TRBD2 may supply D (5 bases each). Trimming left V 4 bases short and J 2 bases short, with 16 bases between. The CDR3 loop spans 15 amino acids. In germline, CDR1 is SGHDT, CDR2 YYEEEE. The CDR3 DNA is TGTGCCAGCAGCGCAGCCCGGGACCGAACCTACGAGCAGTACTTC. It codes for CASSAARDRTYEQYF.

The chain links TRBV4-1 to TRBJ2-7; the D gene is possibly TRBD2 (5 bases). This CDR3 spans 14 amino acids. The germline CDR1 and CDR2 sequences are MGHRA and YSYEKL. Trimming stripped 3 bases from V and 0 bases from J, with 9 bases between. CDR3 bases: TGCGCCAGCAGCCAGCCCGGAGGCTCCTACGAGCAGTACTTC. Translation gives CASSQPGGSYEQYF.

In its sample, this clonotype was seen a few times. The chain employs TRBV6-1 and TRBJ2-5, with TRBD1 identical over 7 bases. The CDR3 contains 13 residues. The V and J ends lost 7 bases and 4 bases, in that order; junction bases with no gene match: 6. Germline V CDR1 and CDR2: MNHNS, SASEGT. CDR3 amino acids: CASIDWTGETQYF. The CDR3 nucleotides are TGTGCCAGCATAGACTGGACAGGAGAGACCCAGTACTTC.

The chain employs TRBV6-6 and TRBJ1-2; D perhaps matches TRBD1 (5 bases). CDR1 is MNHNY, CDR2 SVGAGI, per germline (reference sequence). There are 11 residues in the CDR3. V was pared by 4 bases and J by 10 bases, with 10 bases between. The CDR3 DNA reads TGTGCCAGCAGTTCCGGGACGTTCTACACCTTC. Its protein product is CASSSGTFYTF.

V and J are TRBV7-8 and TRBJ2-3, with 12 bases identical to TRBD2. Germline V CDR1 and CDR2: SGHVS, FQNEAQ. This CDR3 has 17 amino acids. V lost 4 bases to trimming and J lost 0 bases; unmatched junction nucleotides: 5. In nucleotides, the CDR3 is TGTGCCAGCAGCTCCGGACTAGCGGGGCGCAGCACAGATACGCAGTATTTT. Its protein product is CASSSGLAGRSTDTQYF. The variable domain in full, with the rest retrieved from reference TRBV7-8 and TRBJ2-3, is GAGVSQSPRYKVAKRGQDVALRCDPISGHVSLFWYQQALGQGPEFLTYFQNEAQLDKSGLPSDRFFAERPEGSVSTLKIQRTQQEDSAVYLCASSSGLAGRSTDTQYFGPGTRLTVL.

The chain is built from TRBV7-2 and TRBJ2-5; D unresolved. V was cut by 1 base and J by 5 bases, with 14 bases left in between. The CDR3 contains 15 residues. Germline V CDR1 and CDR2: SGHTA, FQGNSA. The DNA for the CDR3 is TGTGCCAGCAGCTTAGTCAGTCTCTTCGGGGAGACCCAGTACTTC. Its protein product is CASSLVSLFGETQYF.

V usage is TRBV7-2 and J usage is TRBJ1-1; 7 bases match TRBD1. V was pared by 6 bases and J by 1 base, with 8 bases of the junction left unmatched. The germline CDR1 and CDR2 sequences are SGHTA and FQGNSA. This CDR3 is 15 amino acids long. The CDR3 sequence: CASRYDRVENTEAFF. The CDR3 nucleotides read TGTGCCAGCAGGTACGACAGGGTCGAGAACACTGAAGCTTTCTTT.

This CDR3 is CASSSPDSNQPQHF. The CDR3 region has the DNA TGTGCCAGCAGTTCCCCGGACAGTAATCAGCCCCAGCATTTT. This chain links TRBV28 with TRBJ1-5; tentative D call: TRBD1 (6 bases). CDR3 length: 14 amino acids. V was shortened by 4 bases and J by 4 bases, with 11 bases between the two germline ends. Germline CDR1 and CDR2: MDHEN and SYDVKM.

This chain uses TRBV7-2 with TRBJ2-6; D gene ambiguous. V was pared by 2 bases and J by 1 base, with 6 bases between. Germline CDR1 SGHTA, CDR2 FQGNSA. The CDR3 covers 15 residues. CDR3 bases: TGTGCCAGCAGCTTATCTATTTCTGGGGCCAACGTCCTGACTTTC. This gives the protein CASSLSISGANVLTF.

This sequence joins TRBV9 and TRBJ2-3; possible D gene TRBD1, 7 bases. Germline CDR1 reads SGDLS; CDR2 reads YYNGEE. V was shortened by 0 bases and J by 3 bases, with 14 bases between the two germline ends. The CDR3 spans 16 residues. The CDR3 coding sequence is TGTGCCAGCAGCGTAGGTAACGCAGGGGGGACAGATACGCAGTATTTT. Translated, it gives CASSVGNAGGTDTQYF.

In this sample, this clonotype turned up a few times. The gene calls are TRBV2 and TRBJ1-2; the D gene is possibly TRBD1 (6 bases). V was trimmed by 2 bases and J by 8 bases, leaving 9 bases between them. In germline, CDR1 is SNHLY, CDR2 FYNNEI. There are 12 residues in the CDR3. CDR3 sequence reads: CASSETGRGYTF. Here the CDR3 DNA reads TGTGCCAGCAGTGAAACAGGGCGAGGCTACACCTTC.

This chain uses TRBV15 with TRBJ2-5; 9 bases agree with TRBD2. Trimming took 7 bases from V and 5 from J; bases not matched to a gene: 8. CDR3 length: 14 residues. Germline V lookup: CDR1 LNHNV, CDR2 YYDKDF (reference sequence). The CDR3 DNA sequence: TGTGCCACCACCATAGCGGGGGCGGGGGAGACCCAGTACTTC. Its translation: CATTIAGAGETQYF.

This clonotype was recorded a few times. This chain uses TRBV20-1 with TRBJ2-3; TRBD2 is a possible D gene (6 bases). V shed 6 bases and J shed 2 bases, with 18 bases lying between them. This CDR3 contains 15 residues. CDR1 and CDR2 (germline): DFQATT, SNEGSKA (reference sequence). CDR3: CSATAGTPPTDTQYF. DNA of the CDR3: TGCAGTGCCACTGCCGGGACTCCACCCACAGATACGCAGTATTTT.